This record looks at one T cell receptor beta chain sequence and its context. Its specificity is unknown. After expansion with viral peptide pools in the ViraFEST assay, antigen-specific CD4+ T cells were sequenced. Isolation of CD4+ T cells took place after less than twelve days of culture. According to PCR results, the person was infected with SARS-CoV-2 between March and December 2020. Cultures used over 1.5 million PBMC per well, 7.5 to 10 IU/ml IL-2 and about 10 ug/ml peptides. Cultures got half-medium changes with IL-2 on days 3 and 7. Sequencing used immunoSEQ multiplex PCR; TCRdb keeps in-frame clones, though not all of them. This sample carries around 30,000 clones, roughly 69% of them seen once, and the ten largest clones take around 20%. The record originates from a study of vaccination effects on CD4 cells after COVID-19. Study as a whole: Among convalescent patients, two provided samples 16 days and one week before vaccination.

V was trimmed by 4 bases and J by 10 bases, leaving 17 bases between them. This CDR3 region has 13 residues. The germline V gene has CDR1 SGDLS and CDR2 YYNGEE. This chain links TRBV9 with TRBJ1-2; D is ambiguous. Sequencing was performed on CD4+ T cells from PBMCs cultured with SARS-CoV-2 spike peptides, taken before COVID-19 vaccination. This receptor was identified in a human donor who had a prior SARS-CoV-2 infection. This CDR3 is CASSPIGVGLYTF. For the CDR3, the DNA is TGTGCCAGCAGCCCCATCGGGGTAGGACTCTACACCTTC. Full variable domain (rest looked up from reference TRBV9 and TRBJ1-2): DSGVTQTPKHLITATGQRVTLRCSPRSGDLSVYWYQQSLDQGLQFLIQYYNGEERAKGNILERFSAQQFPDLHSELNLSSLELGDSALYFCASSPIGVGLYTFGSGTRLTVV.